A single sample is the source of the 25 T cell receptor beta chains below, sequenced in a study of shared clonotypes between healthy human individuals. Profiled with immunoSEQ multiplex PCR; TCRdb holds only in-frame clones, not every one. The repertoire holds over a million clones, with about 96% as singletons. Source material: naive CD4+ T cells sorted from blood. Subset here: CD45RA+ positively selected. Receptors originate from a man aged 25 to 40 in good health.

The DNA for the CDR3 is TGCAGCGTAAAGTGGGATTCCTACGAGCAGTACTTC. Translated, it gives CSVKWDSYEQYF. The J gene is TRBJ2-7, the V gene TRBV29-1; D call uncertain. This CDR3 is built from 12 residues. Germline V gene sequence: CDR1 SQVTM, CDR2 ANQGSEA. V lost 6 bases, J lost 1 base, and 10 bases lay in between.

This sequence joins TRBV5-5 and TRBJ2-5, with D tentatively TRBD2 (6 bases). V was pared by 2 bases and J by 2 bases, with 13 bases between. The CDR3 covers 15 residues. In germline, CDR1 is SGHKS, CDR2 YYEKEE (reference sequence). The CDR3 nucleotides read TGTGCCAGCAGCTTTTCCCGGAGGGGACAAGAGACCCAGTACTTC. It translates to CASSFSRRGQETQYF. Variable domain in full (rest from reference TRBV5-5 and TRBJ2-5): DAGVTQSPTHLIKTRGQQVTLRCSPISGHKSVSWYQQVLGQGPQFIFQYYEKEERGRGNFPDRFSARQFPNYSSELNVNALLLGDSALYLCASSFSRRGQETQYFGPGTRLLVL.

The chain links TRBV7-3 to TRBJ2-5, with 10 positions matching TRBD2. Germline V gene lookup returns CDR1 SGHTA and CDR2 FQGTGA. V was clipped by 4 bases and J by 3 bases; unmatched bases: 2. This CDR3 comprises 14 residues. As DNA, the CDR3 is TGTGCCAGCAGCTCGGGACTAGCGAAAGAGACCCAGTACTTC. Its translation: CASSSGLAKETQYF.

This clone was observed a few times. The CDR3 DNA sequence: TGCGCCAGCAGCACGCAGGGAGGTGGCACCGGGGAGCTGTTTTTT. This encodes CASSTQGGGTGELFF. V and J are TRBV5-1 and TRBJ2-2; TRBD2 is a possible D gene (6 bases). CDR3 length: 15 residues. Trimming pared 4 bases from V and 4 bases from J, leaving 14 bases between. The germline V gene has CDR1 SGHRS and CDR2 YFSETQ. The whole variable domain, filled in from reference TRBV5-1 and TRBJ2-2, reads KAGVTQTPRYLIKTRGQQVTLSCSPISGHRSVSWYQQTPGQGLQFLFEYFSETQRNKGNFPGRFSGRQFSNSRSEMNVSTLELGDSALYLCASSTQGGGTGELFFGEGSRLTVL.

The chain is built from TRBV5-1 and TRBJ2-6, with D hard to call. This CDR3 has 15 amino acids. Germline V lookup: CDR1 SGHRS, CDR2 YFSETQ. V lost 0 bases to trimming and J lost 2 bases, with 6 bases between them. CDR3 amino acids: CASSLVGAGANVLTF. The CDR3 DNA follows: TGCGCCAGCAGCTTGGTGGGCGCTGGGGCCAACGTCCTGACTTTC. The complete variable domain, with remaining parts taken from reference TRBV5-1 and TRBJ2-6, reads KAGVTQTPRYLIKTRGQQVTLSCSPISGHRSVSWYQQTPGQGLQFLFEYFSETQRNKGNFPGRFSGRQFSNSRSEMNVSTLELGDSALYLCASSLVGAGANVLTFGAGSRLTVL.

Comment on this clone: Other DNA sequences in this sample translate to the same CDR3. The rearrangement joins TRBV9 to TRBJ1-3; tentative D call: TRBD1 (6 bases). Looked up from germline, CDR1 is SGDLS and CDR2 is YYNGEE. CDR3 length: 14 residues. The V gene lost 1 base and the J gene lost 3 bases, with 8 bases spanning the gap. CDR3 sequence: CASSVQGSGNTIYF. In nucleotides, the CDR3 is TGTGCCAGCAGCGTACAGGGGAGTGGAAACACCATATATTTT. Complete variable domain (other parts from reference TRBV9 and TRBJ1-3): DSGVTQTPKHLITATGQRVTLRCSPRSGDLSVYWYQQSLDQGLQFLIQYYNGEERAKGNILERFSAQQFPDLHSELNLSSLELGDSALYFCASSVQGSGNTIYFGEGSWLTVV.

The chain couples TRBV7-2 to TRBJ1-1; 11 bases are a match to TRBD1. Germline assignment: CDR1 SGHTA and CDR2 FQGNSA. CDR3 length: 14 residues. V trimming: 3 bases; J trimming: 5 bases; junction bases outside the gene matches: 2. The CDR3 coding sequence is TGTGCCAGCAGCTTTGGACAGGGGGCAACTGAAGCTTTCTTT. Its protein product is CASSFGQGATEAFF.

The V call is TRBV6-1, the J call TRBJ1-1; D gene uncertain. The CDR3 contains 14 residues. The germline V gene encodes CDR1 MNHNS and CDR2 SASEGT. Deletions cut 4 bases from V and 4 bases from J, with 13 bases between. The CDR3 here is CASSVHRESTEAFF. CDR3 nucleotides: TGTGCCAGCAGTGTCCATCGGGAAAGCACTGAAGCTTTCTTT.

The chain uses TRBV19 and TRBJ1-4, with D possibly being TRBD1 (6 bases). This CDR3 region has 20 residues. Germline CDR1 reads LNHDA; CDR2 reads SQIVND (reference sequence). V was clipped by 6 bases and J by 0 bases, with 26 bases between them. The CDR3 DNA sequence: TGTGCCAGTAGGGAATTAGGGGGGGGCAAAATCGCAGCAACTAATGAAAAACTGTTTTTT. Translated: CASRELGGGKIAATNEKLFF.

The rearrangement joins TRBV5-1 to TRBJ2-7; D possibly corresponds to TRBD1 (6 bases). Per germline, CDR1 SGHRS and CDR2 YFSETQ. This CDR3 spans 14 amino acids. Between the trimmed V and J ends, which lost 7 bases and 0 bases, there was a span of 14 bases. CDR3 in DNA: TGCGCCAGCCACAGGGACGATAGCTCCTACGAGCAGTACTTC. Translation: CASHRDDSSYEQYF.

The V call is TRBV7-9, the J call TRBJ2-2; tentative D call: TRBD1 (5 bases). V lost 3 bases, J lost 5 bases, and 22 bases lay in between. CDR3 length: 18 residues. Germline V CDR1 and CDR2: SEHNR, FQNEAQ (reference sequence). This CDR3 is CASSFEDIRKRLTGELFF. CDR3 in DNA: TGTGCCAGCAGCTTCGAGGACATAAGAAAGAGACTGACCGGGGAGCTGTTTTTT.

The count of this clone is one. The chain combines TRBV19 with TRBJ2-3; D ambiguous. The CDR3 length is 15 residues. The germline V gene has CDR1 LNHDA and CDR2 SQIVND (reference sequence). V shed 3 bases and J shed 2 bases, with 12 bases lying between them. The CDR3 DNA reads as TGTGCCAGTAGTATCGGCAGGCTTTTCACAGATACGCAGTATTTT. Translation: CASSIGRLFTDTQYF.

V is TRBV5-1 and J is TRBJ2-7, with D perhaps matching TRBD1 or TRBD2 (6 bases each). V was pared by 2 bases and J by 2 bases, with 11 bases between. CDR3 length: 14 amino acids. Germline CDR1 and CDR2: SGHRS and YFSETQ. The CDR3 reads CASSLQGGAYEQYF. CDR3 nucleotide sequence: TGCGCCAGCAGCTTACAGGGAGGCGCCTACGAGCAGTACTTC.

This chain links TRBV28 with TRBJ1-1; 10 nucleotides match TRBD1. Germline trimming cut 5 bases from V and 3 bases from J; bases unmatched to any gene: 6. The CDR3 consists of 15 residues. The germline V gene has CDR1 MDHEN and CDR2 SYDVKM. The CDR3 protein is CASSPWTGGYTEAFF. CDR3 nucleotides: TGTGCCAGCAGTCCCTGGACAGGGGGGTACACTGAAGCTTTCTTT.

This clone was seen only once. The chain links TRBV6-6 to TRBJ1-1; 7 bases fit TRBD1. Germline CDR1 MNHNY, CDR2 SVGAGI (reference sequence). The junction had 10 bases not matched to a gene; V was cut back by 5 bases and J by 4 bases. The CDR3 is 15 residues long. The CDR3 DNA is TGTGCCAGCAGTCTGACAGGGATGTTAAGCACTGAAGCTTTCTTT. Amino acids: CASSLTGMLSTEAFF.

Note on this clone: The same CDR3 can be traced to other DNA sequences in this sample. This chain connects TRBV5-1 to TRBJ2-1; the match to TRBD1 covers 11 bases. Looked up from germline, CDR1 is SGHRS and CDR2 is YFSETQ. V shed 4 bases and J 6 bases; nucleotides not matched to a gene: 3. The CDR3 has 14 residues. CDR3 in amino acids: CASSRGTGGNEQFF. The DNA of the CDR3 is TGCGCCAGCAGCCGCGGGACAGGGGGCAATGAGCAGTTCTTC.

This chain connects TRBV29-1 to TRBJ2-5; 8 bases line up with TRBD1. This CDR3 spans 13 amino acids. J was trimmed by 6 bases and V by 2 bases; bases with no gene match: 5. Germline V gene sequence: CDR1 SQVTM, CDR2 ANQGSEA. CDR3: CSVEPTGAKTQYF. In DNA form, the CDR3 reads TGCAGCGTTGAACCGACAGGGGCAAAGACCCAGTACTTC.

This chain joins TRBV7-9 and TRBJ2-2; tentatively, D is TRBD1 (6 bases). Between the trimmed V and J ends, which lost 0 bases and 1 base, there was a span of 12 bases. From germline, CDR1 is SEHNR and CDR2 FQNEAQ (reference sequence). The CDR3 has 17 amino acids. The CDR3 loop is CASSLAQLQGNTGELFF. In nucleotides, the CDR3 is TGTGCCAGCAGCTTAGCCCAATTACAGGGGAACACCGGGGAGCTGTTTTTT.

The chain recombines TRBV4-2 with TRBJ2-1; 9 positions match TRBD2. V lost 1 base and J lost 4; bases outside the gene matches: 5. This CDR3 is built from 16 residues. The germline V gene has CDR1 LGHNA and CDR2 YNFKEQ. CDR3 DNA: TGTGCCAGCAGCCAAGTTTCTAGCGGGAAATACAATGAGCAGTTCTTC. Its protein product is CASSQVSSGKYNEQFF.

Comments on this clone: Its ends do not fully match the called genes, so a read error is possible. The V and J genes are TRBV7-2 and TRBJ2-1; no firm D call. This CDR3 contains 11 residues. Germline-derived CDR1 and CDR2 are SGHTA and FQGNSA. In nucleotides, the CDR3 is TGTGCCAGCAGCTTAAACGGTTTAAAGGTCTTC. Its protein product is CASSLNGLKVF.

This chain uses TRBV30 with TRBJ1-5, with no clear D. The CDR3 runs 16 residues. V was pared by 0 bases and J by 2 bases, with 14 bases between. The germline gives CDR1 GTSNPN, CDR2 SVGIG (reference sequence). CDR3 loop: CAWSVGWPPGNQPQHF. CDR3 coding DNA: TGTGCCTGGAGTGTTGGGTGGCCACCTGGCAATCAGCCCCAGCATTTT. Filled out from reference TRBV30 and TRBJ1-5, the complete variable domain reads SQTIHQWPATLVQPVGSPLSLECTVEGTSNPNLYWYRQAAGRGLQLLFYSVGIGQISSEVPQNLSASRPQDRQFILSSKKLLLSDSGFYLCAWSVGWPPGNQPQHFGDGTRLSIL.

The chain recombines TRBV10-2 with TRBJ2-2; D is ambiguous. This CDR3 comprises 14 residues. CDR1 is WSHSY and CDR2 is SAAADI in the germline V gene. V was clipped by 10 bases and J by 0 bases, with 12 bases between them. Written as DNA, the CDR3 is TGCGCCACCATCCGGAGCACGAACACCGGGGAGCTGTTTTTT. It translates to CATIRSTNTGELFF.

On this clone: The germline gene is not matched at one end of the junction; a read error may be the cause. The chain carries TRBV6-5 and TRBJ2-7, with 8 bases identical to TRBD1. Germline CDR1 and CDR2: MNHEY and SVGAGI. The CDR3 length is 14 residues. The CDR3 reads CASRYSGGPYEQYF. CDR3 bases: TGTGCCAGCAGATACTCAGGGGGCCCCTACGAGCAGTACTTC.

The chain couples TRBV5-1 to TRBJ1-1; the match to TRBD1 covers 7 bases. Germline V gene data show CDR1 as SGHRS and CDR2 as YFSETQ. The CDR3 sequence is 15 residues long. V lost 3 bases to trimming and J lost 5 bases; unmatched junction nucleotides: 10. The DNA for the CDR3 is TGCGCCAGCAGCTCTCCGAGACAGGGTCAAACTGAAGCTTTCTTT. This translates into CASSSPRQGQTEAFF.

The V gene is TRBV2, the J gene TRBJ2-7, with D possibly being TRBD1 (6 bases). The CDR3 contains 11 residues. With 8 bases removed from V and 7 bases from J, the gap between germline ends came to 12 bases. Germline CDR1 and CDR2: SNHLY and FYNNEI. CDR3 coding DNA: TGTGCCAGCGTAACAGGGTTTGAGCAGTACTTC. It specifies CASVTGFEQYF.